The T cell receptor (beta chain) under discussion was sequenced for a study of T-cell reconstitution after alpha-beta-depleted transplantation in children. General study points: At the one-year point after transplant, T-cell counts and TCRbeta diversity were found to come mostly from T cells that had been newly produced.

Unique molecular identifiers were incorporated into the prepared TCRbeta library. TCRdb re-called the PCR reads through MiXCR, storing one row per CDR3 protein. Of fewer than 400,000 distinct CDR3 sequences listed, more than 20% are singletons. Only a few counts were recorded for this clonotype. Its antigen is currently unknown. The TCR originated in a male patient younger than 18 who had a stem cell transplant for acute lymphoblastic leukemia, so the T cells may come from the graft donor. The starting material was PBMCs, mostly from graft donor cells, obtained 180 days after TCRalphabeta/CD19-depleted stem cell transplant.

CDR3 sequence: CSARGFPDAGPRVYNEQFF. The CDR3 DNA follows: TGCAGTGCTAGAGGCTTCCCCGACGCGGGTCCGCGGGTCTACAATGAGCAGTTCTTC. The chain is built from TRBV20-1 and TRBJ2-1; the D gene is possibly TRBD2 (5 bases). The CDR3 runs 19 residues. The V and J ends lost 1 base and 3 bases respectively, with 25 bases between them. CDR1 DFQATT and CDR2 SNEGSKA come from the germline V gene (reference sequence).